Listed below are T cell receptor beta chains from one sample, sequenced in a study of T cells after yellow fever vaccination. TCRdb analysed the 5' RACE reads with MiXCR anew, one entry per CDR3 protein. The table shows 300,000 or so distinct CDR3 sequences, with roughly 13% occurring only once. This specimen consisted of CD4+ T cells sorted from PBMCs, obtained 45 days after the yellow fever booster vaccination. The source of these receptors is a man under 40 who received the YFV17D yellow fever vaccine. CDR3s include the opening cysteine and the closing phenylalanine or tryptophan. Fields, in order: CDR3 DNA, CDR3 protein, J gene, clone size, V gene, D gene. A D gene is named only where the DNA matches it firmly. Clone size is stated in some rows and not others, as once, few, many or a class when expanded.

TGTGCCAGCAGCCAAGACGCAGGGGCCTTCGGAGAGACCCAGTACTTC | CASSQDAGAFGETQYF | TRBJ2-5 | . | TRBV14 | .
TGTGCCAGCAGCTTTGGCCGAGTAGCGGGCTCCTACGAGCAGTACTTC | CASSFGRVAGSYEQYF | TRBJ2-7 | . | TRBV11-2 | TRBD2
TGTGCTAGCGCGGGGAACACCGGGGAGCTGTTTTTT | CASAGNTGELFF | TRBJ2-2 | . | TRBV7-7 | .
TGTGCCAGCAGTTTAGCCATCGATCAGCCCCAGCATTTT | CASSLAIDQPQHF | TRBJ1-5 | . | TRBV12-3/TRBV12-4 | .
TGTGCCAGCAGCTTGGACAGGCGGGAAGGCGACGAGCAGTACTTC | CASSLDRREGDEQYF | TRBJ2-7 | few | TRBV5-4 | .
TGTGCCAGCAGCCCCTCGGCAGGGAGCTCCTACAATGAGCAGTTCTTC | CASSPSAGSSYNEQFF | TRBJ2-1 | . | TRBV5-5 | .
TGTGCCAGCAGGCCCGGACTAGCGTCAGGGAGGGGTGAGCAGTTCTTC | CASRPGLASGRGEQFF | TRBJ2-1 | few | TRBV7-2 | TRBD2
TGCGCCAGCAGCCAAGCCCCGGGACAGGGACGAGAGACCCAGTACTTC | CASSQAPGQGRETQYF | TRBJ2-5 | few | TRBV4-3 | TRBD1
TGTGCCAGCAGCCAAGTAGGAGATACGCAGTATTTT | CASSQVGDTQYF | TRBJ2-3 | . | TRBV5-4 | .
TGTGCCAGCAAACCGAGTGGACAGATGAACACTGAAGCTTTCTTT | CASKPSGQMNTEAFF | TRBJ1-1 | . | TRBV6-1 | .
TGCAGTGCTAGAGGGGGTAGCGGGAGGCGGGAGACCCAGTACTTC | CSARGGSGRRETQYF | TRBJ2-5 | few | TRBV20-1 | TRBD2
TGTGCCAACGGCCCTTGCGGGAGCCCCTACAATGAGCAGTTCTTC | CANGPCGSPYNEQFF | TRBJ2-1 | . | TRBV21-1 | .
TGCGCCAGCAGCCAAGATACAGGGGGGTACAATGAGCAGTTCTTC | CASSQDTGGYNEQFF | TRBJ2-1 | . | TRBV4-3 | TRBD1
TGTGCCAGCAGGGGGGTGGGGGACAACACAGATACGCAGTATTTT | CASRGVGDNTDTQYF | TRBJ2-3 | few | TRBV25-1 | .
TGTGCCAGCAGCCCAGGTTTCGGGAGAATTGAAGCTTTCTTT | CASSPGFGRIEAFF | TRBJ1-1 | once | TRBV7-2 | .
TGCAGTGCCCGAGCGGGAGTTGTGAATGAGCAGTTCTTC | CSARAGVVNEQFF | TRBJ2-1 | . | TRBV20-1 | TRBD2
TGTGCCAGCAGTTATACGACTAGCGGGGTCAGAGAGCAGTTCTTC | CASSYTTSGVREQFF | TRBJ2-1 | many | TRBV6-5 | TRBD2
TGTGCCAGCAGCTTAAGTGACTCGCACACCGGGGAGCTGTTTTTT | CASSLSDSHTGELFF | TRBJ2-2 | . | TRBV7-3 | .
TGTGCCAGCACCGTTCACTCGGGTTTTAACTATGGCTACACCTTC | CASTVHSGFNYGYTF | TRBJ1-2 | . | TRBV7-2 | .
TGTGCCAGCAGTTACACCCAGAGACCAGATACGCAGTATTTT | CASSYTQRPDTQYF | TRBJ2-3 | . | TRBV6-5 | .
TGTGCTAGTGGTTTGGACAGGGCCTACAATGAGCAGTTCTTC | CASGLDRAYNEQFF | TRBJ2-1 | few | TRBV12-5 | .
TGTGCCAGCAGTCAGGGCGTGGTAAATTCACCCCTCCACTTT | CASSQGVVNSPLHF | TRBJ1-6 | . | TRBV2 | .
TGTGCCAGCTCACCAGGGAACACTGAAGCTTTCTTT | CASSPGNTEAFF | TRBJ1-1 | few | TRBV18 | .
TGTGCCAGCAGTCCAACCCGTGGGCAGGGTGAAGAAAAACTGTTTTTT | CASSPTRGQGEEKLFF | TRBJ1-4 | few | TRBV7-2 | .
TGTGCCAGCAGCTTGGCCGGGTCCCAGAAAGAGCAGCCCCAGCATTTT | CASSLAGSQKEQPQHF | TRBJ1-5 | . | TRBV5-6 | .
TGTGCCACCAGCAGGCAGGGGGCAGATACGCAGTATTTT | CATSRQGADTQYF | TRBJ2-3 | . | TRBV15 | TRBD1
TGTGCCACCAGCAGAGGTTCCGTGGAAAAACTGTTTTTT | CATSRGSVEKLFF | TRBJ1-4 | few | TRBV15 | .
TGCGCCAGCAGCCAAGACTTAGCGGGAGGGTTCCCCGGGGAGCTGTTTTTT | CASSQDLAGGFPGELFF | TRBJ2-2 | few | TRBV4-3 | TRBD2
TGTGCCAGCAGTCCTAGCAGGAATTCATACAATGAGCAGTTCTTC | CASSPSRNSYNEQFF | TRBJ2-1 | few | TRBV2 | .
TGCGCCAGCAGCTTGAAGGAGGGGCGGAACGAGCAGTACTTC | CASSLKEGRNEQYF | TRBJ2-7 | . | TRBV5-1 | .
TGCAGTGCTAAGGCGGGAGGGGTCAATGAGCAGTTCTTC | CSAKAGGVNEQFF | TRBJ2-1 | many | TRBV20-1 | TRBD2
TGTGCCAGCACGGTCGGGGTTACCTATGGCTACACCTTC | CASTVGVTYGYTF | TRBJ1-2 | . | TRBV6-1 | .
TGCGCCAGCAGCCAGTGGTCTGGGGCCAACGTCCTGACTTTC | CASSQWSGANVLTF | TRBJ2-6 | . | TRBV4-3 | .
TGCAGTGCCCAACCCCCGACAGGGAGGAACACTGAAGCTTTCTTT | CSAQPPTGRNTEAFF | TRBJ1-1 | many | TRBV20-1 | TRBD1
TGTGCCAGCAGGCCGAAGGGGCTCCCGGGAACCGGGGAGCTGTTTTTT | CASRPKGLPGTGELFF | TRBJ2-2 | few | TRBV27 | .
TGTGCCAGCAGCCATAGCGGAGCCTACGAGCAGTACTTC | CASSHSGAYEQYF | TRBJ2-7 | . | TRBV11-1 | .
TGCAGTGTCCTGAAGGGGGCGGAGGAGACCCAGTACTTC | CSVLKGAEETQYF | TRBJ2-5 | few | TRBV20-1 | TRBD1
TGTGCCATACGGACGGACACCGGGGAGCTGTTTTTT | CAIRTDTGELFF | TRBJ2-2 | . | TRBV12-3/TRBV12-4 | .
TGTGCCAGCCGACGGGAAAAGGGCTCCGAGCAGTACTTC | CASRREKGSEQYF | TRBJ2-7 | few | TRBV2 | .
TGTGCCAGCAGCCACTTCGGGGTCCCGAACACCGGGGAGCTGTTTTTT | CASSHFGVPNTGELFF | TRBJ2-2 | . | TRBV28 | .
TGCAGTGCACGACTCGCCCGCAACTACGAGCAGTACTTC | CSARLARNYEQYF | TRBJ2-7 | few | TRBV20-1 | .
TGTGCCAGCTCACGGAGACAGGATGAGCAGTTCTTC | CASSRRQDEQFF | TRBJ2-1 | . | TRBV18 | .
TGCAGTGCTTATTCTCCCTCCAAAAACATTCAGTACTTC | CSAYSPSKNIQYF | TRBJ2-4 | . | TRBV20-1 | .
TGTGCCAGCAGTTTATCGATTCTAGCGGGAGGGGCAAACATTCAGTACTTC | CASSLSILAGGANIQYF | TRBJ2-4 | . | TRBV27 | TRBD2
TGTGCCAGCAGGGTATTGGACAGGGGGGGCGGCTACACCTTC | CASRVLDRGGGYTF | TRBJ1-2 | . | TRBV7-2 | TRBD1
TGCGCCAGCAGCATGGATGGACGCACAGATACGCAGTATTTT | CASSMDGRTDTQYF | TRBJ2-3 | . | TRBV5-1 | .
TGTGCCAGCAGCGTCGGCTACATACCTTCCTACGAGCAGTACTTC | CASSVGYIPSYEQYF | TRBJ2-7 | few | TRBV9 | .
TGTGCCAGCAGCGTAGCCCCGAGCGCAGATACGCAGTATTTT | CASSVAPSADTQYF | TRBJ2-3 | . | TRBV9 | .
TGTGCCAGCAGCTACGATAAGGGGGAGCTGTTTTTT | CASSYDKGELFF | TRBJ2-2 | few | TRBV6-5 | .
TGCAGTGCTAGACCCACGGGACACCCGAACACTGAAGCTTTCTTT | CSARPTGHPNTEAFF | TRBJ1-1 | many | TRBV20-1 | .
TGCAGTGCTAGAGCGGACGGGACTGGGGAGCAGTACTTC | CSARADGTGEQYF | TRBJ2-7 | many | TRBV20-1 | .
TGCAGTGCTAGAGAGGCACTAGCGGGAGGAGGAGCCTACAATGAGCAGTTCTTC | CSAREALAGGGAYNEQFF | TRBJ2-1 | many | TRBV20-1 | TRBD2
TGTGCCAGCAGTTTAGTCCTAGCGGGAGAGAACGAGCAGTACTTC | CASSLVLAGENEQYF | TRBJ2-7 | few | TRBV12-3/TRBV12-4 | TRBD2
TGTGCCAGCAGCTTAAGCCTGGACAGATATTACGAGCAGTACTTC | CASSLSLDRYYEQYF | TRBJ2-7 | . | TRBV7-2 | .